Listed here are 17 T cell receptor beta chains from one sample, sequenced in a study of blood T cell repertoires in COVID-19. Clones were read by immunoSEQ multiplex PCR, and TCRdb kept only the in-frame ones, dropping some. The repertoire includes about 150,000 clones, 87% of them detected once, and about 6% sits in the top ten. The sequenced sample was peripheral blood. The receptors come from an elderly man with acute or convalescent COVID-19.

The chain has TRBV19 and TRBJ2-6; D not resolved. There are 15 residues in the CDR3. V shed 1 base and J shed 1 base, with 5 bases lying between them. CDR1 LNHDA and CDR2 SQIVND come from the germline V gene (reference sequence). The CDR3 loop reads CASSIAGSGANVLTF. CDR3 DNA: TGTGCCAGTAGTATAGCAGGTTCTGGGGCCAACGTCCTGACTTTC. The variable domain in full, with the rest retrieved from reference TRBV19 and TRBJ2-6, is DGGITQSPKYLFRKEGQNVTLSCEQNLNHDAMYWYRQDPGQGLRLIYYSQIVNDFQKGDIAEGYSVSREKKESFPLTVTSAQKNPTAFYLCASSIAGSGANVLTFGAGSRLTVL.

This chain links TRBV6-6 with TRBJ2-7; 10 positions agree with TRBD1. With V trimmed by 6 bases and J by 3 bases, 14 bases remained unmatched. CDR1 is MNHNY, CDR2 SVGAGI, per germline (reference sequence). The CDR3 runs 17 residues. CDR3 DNA sequence: TGTGCCAGCAGACGAAGGGGGGGAGGGACAGGGGACTACGAGCAGTACTTC. It encodes CASRRRGGGTGDYEQYF.

The rearrangement joins TRBV7-2 to TRBJ2-7; 12 nucleotides agree with TRBD2. V shed 3 bases and J 2 bases; nucleotides not matched to a gene: 2. The CDR3 is 15 amino acids. The germline gives CDR1 SGHTA, CDR2 FQGNSA. For the CDR3, the DNA is TGTGCCAGCAGCTTCAGACTAGCGGGGGCCTACGAGCAGTACTTC. It encodes CASSFRLAGAYEQYF.

This clone was detected once. V is TRBV27 and J is TRBJ2-7; perhaps TRBD2 as D (5 bases). CDR1 and CDR2 from the germline V gene are MNHEY and SMNVEV (reference sequence). The V end lost 3 bases, the J end lost 1 base, and 13 bases lay between the germline ends. This CDR3 comprises 15 residues. In nucleotides, the CDR3 is TGTGCCAGCAGTTTCCTAGCCACAGCATCCTACGAGCAGTACTTC. It is translated as CASSFLATASYEQYF.

The CDR3 is CASSVEQGQGYTF. The DNA for the CDR3 is TGTGCCAGCAGTGTCGAACAGGGTCAGGGCTACACCTTC. The V and J genes are TRBV2 and TRBJ1-2; D is possibly TRBD1 (6 bases). This CDR3 comprises 13 residues. Germline loops: CDR1 SNHLY, CDR2 FYNNEI. V dropped 4 bases and J dropped 8 bases, with 14 bases sitting between them.

The rearrangement links TRBV5-1 to TRBJ2-3; tentative D call: TRBD1 (5 bases). The CDR3 has 13 residues. V dropped 5 bases and J dropped 1 base, with 8 bases sitting between them. The germline V gene encodes CDR1 SGHRS and CDR2 YFSETQ. The CDR3 region has the DNA TGCGCCAGCAGAATGACAGGCACAGATACGCAGTATTTT. It is translated as CASRMTGTDTQYF.

This sequence joins TRBV5-8 and TRBJ2-5; 7 bases fit TRBD2. V gave up 3 bases and J gave up 9 bases; unmatched junction bases: 14. This CDR3 is built from 15 residues. Germline values: CDR1 SGHTS, CDR2 YDEGEE. The CDR3 bases are TGTGCCAGCAGCTGGGATAGGGGACTAATGGGGTCCCAGTACTTC. This translates into CASSWDRGLMGSQYF.

This clone showed up just a few times. J is TRBJ2-1 and V is TRBV19, with D possibly being TRBD2 (6 bases). Germline CDR1 LNHDA, CDR2 SQIVND (reference sequence). The CDR3 extends over 15 amino acids. Between the trimmed V and J ends, which lost 6 bases and 3 bases, there was a span of 15 bases. The CDR3 nucleotides read TGTGCCAGTAGACCACCGGGACTCATCTACAATGAGCAGTTCTTC. This codes for CASRPPGLIYNEQFF.

The rearrangement uses TRBV7-2 and TRBJ2-7; 9 bases fit TRBD1. CDR1 is SGHTA and CDR2 is FQGNSA in the germline V gene. V dropped 2 bases and J dropped 4; count of bases not matched to a gene: 6. CDR3 length equals 15 residues. The CDR3 DNA reads as TGTGCCAGCAGCTTATCCGGACAGGGGACGTACGAGCAGTACTTC. Translated: CASSLSGQGTYEQYF.

This chain connects TRBV19 to TRBJ2-7; TRBD1 matches 8 bases. CDR3 length: 14 residues. Trimming at V came to 5 bases and at J to 5 bases, leaving 8 bases not matched to a gene. CDR1 and CDR2 (germline): LNHDA, SQIVND (reference sequence). The CDR3 here is CASSAGTGPNEQYF. The CDR3 DNA sequence: TGTGCCAGTAGTGCCGGGACAGGCCCTAACGAGCAGTACTTC.

This CDR3 is CASSDMGVSGANVLTF. In DNA form, the CDR3 reads TGTGCCAGCAGTGACATGGGAGTCTCTGGGGCCAACGTCCTGACTTTC. This chain links TRBV2 with TRBJ2-6; a weak D match, TRBD2 (5 bases). The CDR3 is 16 residues long. Germline values: CDR1 SNHLY, CDR2 FYNNEI. Between the trimmed V and J ends, which lost 3 bases and 0 bases, there was a span of 9 bases. Filled out from reference TRBV2 and TRBJ2-6, the complete variable domain reads EPEVTQTPSHQVTQMGQEVILRCVPISNHLYFYWYRQILGQKVEFLVSFYNNEISEKSEIFDDQFSVERPDGSNFTLKIRSTKLEDSAMYFCASSDMGVSGANVLTFGAGSRLTVL.

The rearrangement uses TRBV5-6 and TRBJ1-1; 8 bases are shared with TRBD1. V dropped 4 bases and J dropped 4; count of bases not matched to a gene: 3. The CDR3 is 13 residues long. The germline V gene encodes CDR1 SGHDT and CDR2 YYEEEE. As DNA, the CDR3 is TGTGCCAGCAGCCCGGACAGGGTCACTGAAGCTTTCTTT. It specifies CASSPDRVTEAFF.

V and J are TRBV18 and TRBJ2-3; no clear D. This CDR3 contains 17 residues. Per germline, CDR1 KGHSH and CDR2 LQKENI. The germline V and J ends were trimmed by 2 bases and 0 bases, with 15 bases remaining between them. CDR3 nucleotide sequence: TGTGCCAGCTCACCAGCGGATCAGCGATCTAGCACAGATACGCAGTATTTT. This gives the protein CASSPADQRSSTDTQYF.

This clone was observed a handful of times. V is TRBV28 and J is TRBJ1-6, with a possible D match to TRBD1 (5 bases). CDR1 MDHEN and CDR2 SYDVKM come from the germline V gene. Deletions cut 6 bases from V and 7 bases from J, with 13 bases between. This CDR3 contains 14 residues. The CDR3 DNA is TGTGCCAGCAGGGCTCGCCGGGGGAATTCACCCCTCCACTTT. The encoded protein is CASRARRGNSPLHF.

The gene calls are TRBV5-1 and TRBJ1-6; 11 positions agree with TRBD1. CDR3 length: 14 residues. V lost 5 bases and J lost 8; bases outside the gene matches: 3. The germline V gene encodes CDR1 SGHRS and CDR2 YFSETQ. The CDR3 is CASSWTGGDSPLHF. The CDR3 DNA follows: TGCGCCAGCAGTTGGACAGGGGGCGATTCACCCCTCCACTTT.

The gene calls are TRBV28 and TRBJ1-5; D unclear. Germline CDR1 and CDR2: MDHEN and SYDVKM. V lost 3 bases, J lost 6 bases, and 12 bases lay in between. This CDR3 has 14 amino acids. The CDR3 nucleotides are TGTGCCAGCAGTTTGTGGGAGGCGGGTCAGCCCCAGCATTTT. Protein: CASSLWEAGQPQHF.

The chain employs TRBV29-1 and TRBJ1-4; D ambiguous. V was cut by 6 bases and J by 7 bases, with 18 bases left in between. CDR1 and CDR2 (germline): SQVTM, ANQGSEA. The CDR3 is 14 residues long. This CDR3 is CSVEWAGSREKLFF. The CDR3 nucleotides are TGCAGCGTCGAATGGGCAGGTTCGCGTGAAAAACTGTTTTTT.